The entry below gives a single T cell receptor beta chain sequence along with its context. Its antigen is currently unknown. This specimen belongs to a study of early T cells in non-severe SARS-CoV-2 infection. Study-wide points: Database matching using VDJdb favored anti-spike CD8 responses, with private and CD4 specificities left missing.

The CDR3 sequence is 15 residues long. The V gene's germline CDR1 is MNHEY and CDR2 SVGAGI. The V end lost 8 bases, the J end lost 5 bases, and 21 bases lay between the germline ends. TCRdb analysed the 5' RACE reads with MiXCR anew, one entry per CDR3 protein. The sample lists some 60,000 distinct CDR3 sequences, about 9.1% occurring once. The receptor was isolated from an adult who was a healthcare worker with PCR-confirmed SARS-CoV-2 infection or an uninfected control (not recorded which). The rearrangement links TRBV6-5 to TRBJ1-1, with TRBD1 as a possible D gene (5 bases). The sequenced material came from whole blood. CDR3 sequence reads: CASRSGPLGETEAFF. The DNA of the CDR3 is TGTGCCAGCCGTTCAGGTCCGTTGGGGGAGACTGAAGCTTTCTTT.